A selection of T cell receptor beta chains follows, all from one sample in a study of T cell responses to AZD1222 COVID-19 vaccine. Using immunoSEQ multiplex PCR, the repertoire was profiled, and TCRdb retains in-frame clones only, with some absent. The data contain over 150,000 clones, about 91% of them singletons. The source material was peripheral blood, sampled 28 days after the second AZD1222 dose. These receptors came from an adult who received the AZD1222 COVID-19 vaccine. Each CDR3 is given with its conserved first and last residue. Fields, in order: D gene, clone size, V gene, CDR3 length, J gene, CDR3 DNA, CDR3 protein. A D gene is named only where the DNA matches it firmly. The size field is filled for only some rows; it gives once, few, many or a size class.

D gene: .; clone size: .; V gene: TRBV5-1; CDR3 length: 14; J gene: TRBJ2-7; CDR3 DNA: TGCGCCAGCAGCTTGGAAGGAAAGGTCTACGAGCAGTACTTC; CDR3 protein: CASSLEGKVYEQYF
D gene: TRBD1; clone size: .; V gene: TRBV6-5; CDR3 length: 13; J gene: TRBJ2-7; CDR3 DNA: TGTGCCAGCAGTAGAGGGACAGCATACGAGCAGTACTTC; CDR3 protein: CASSRGTAYEQYF
D gene: TRBD1; clone size: .; V gene: TRBV5-4; CDR3 length: 14; J gene: TRBJ1-1; CDR3 DNA: TGTGCCAGCAGCGTAAGGGGGCGCAGCACTGAAGCTTTCTTT; CDR3 protein: CASSVRGRSTEAFF
D gene: TRBD1; clone size: .; V gene: TRBV27; CDR3 length: 15; J gene: TRBJ1-1; CDR3 DNA: TGTGCCAGCAGTTTAAGGGGGACAGGGACCACTGAAGCTTTCTTT; CDR3 protein: CASSLRGTGTTEAFF
D gene: .; clone size: .; V gene: TRBV5-4; CDR3 length: 15; J gene: TRBJ2-2; CDR3 DNA: TGTGCCAGCAGCTTGGCTGGCAGAAGAACCGGGGAGCTGTTTTTT; CDR3 protein: CASSLAGRRTGELFF
D gene: TRBD2; clone size: once; V gene: TRBV3-1/TRBV3-2; CDR3 length: 14; J gene: TRBJ2-5; CDR3 DNA: TGTGCCAGCAGTCCAGGACTAGTACGAGAGACCCAGTACTTC; CDR3 protein: CASSPGLVRETQYF
D gene: TRBD1; clone size: .; V gene: TRBV7-2; CDR3 length: 16; J gene: TRBJ2-5; CDR3 DNA: TGTGCCAGCAGCTTAGGATTAGGGACAGCCCTGGAGACCCAGTACTTC; CDR3 protein: CASSLGLGTALETQYF
D gene: TRBD1; clone size: .; V gene: TRBV5-1; CDR3 length: 17; J gene: TRBJ1-4; CDR3 DNA: TGCGCCAGCAGCTTCCGGGACAGGGGGGACAAAAATGAAAAACTGTTTTTT; CDR3 protein: CASSFRDRGDKNEKLFF
D gene: TRBD2; clone size: .; V gene: TRBV9; CDR3 length: 17; J gene: TRBJ2-7; CDR3 DNA: TGTGCCAGCAGCGCGGGACTAGCGGGGGGCCACTCAGACGAGCAGTACTTC; CDR3 protein: CASSAGLAGGHSDEQYF
D gene: .; clone size: .; V gene: TRBV2; CDR3 length: 14; J gene: TRBJ1-2; CDR3 DNA: TGTGCCAGCAGTAGCATAGGGGCTAACTATGGCTACACCTTC; CDR3 protein: CASSSIGANYGYTF
D gene: .; clone size: .; V gene: TRBV5-5; CDR3 length: 13; J gene: TRBJ1-1; CDR3 DNA: TGTGCCAGCAGCTTTTCGGGGGACACTGAAGCTTTCTTT; CDR3 protein: CASSFSGDTEAFF
D gene: TRBD2; clone size: .; V gene: TRBV9; CDR3 length: 15; J gene: TRBJ2-7; CDR3 DNA: TGTGCCAGCAGCCCCAGCGGGGGGGCGTCATACGAGCAGTACTTC; CDR3 protein: CASSPSGGASYEQYF